A selection of T cell receptor beta chains follows, all from one sample in a study of early T cells in non-severe SARS-CoV-2 infection. TCRdb reprocessed the 5' RACE reads with MiXCR, giving one entry per CDR3 protein. The sample carries some 71,000 distinct CDR3 sequences, approximately 9.5% recorded once. The sample comprised whole blood. These receptors originate from an adult who was a healthcare worker with PCR-confirmed SARS-CoV-2 infection or an uninfected control (not recorded which). The CDR3 runs from the conserved cysteine through the conserved F or W. A D gene is named only where the DNA matches it firmly. Some rows mark clone size as missing; the rest say once, few, many or name a class of expanded clone.

D gene: TRBD1
J gene: TRBJ2-1
V gene: TRBV2
clone size: many
CDR3 protein: CASHRDRAKDEQFF
CDR3 DNA: TGTGCCAGCCATCGGGACAGGGCTAAGGATGAGCAGTTCTTC

D gene: NA
J gene: TRBJ2-7
V gene: TRBV7-9
clone size: NA
CDR3 protein: CASSTPLFSEQYF
CDR3 DNA: TGTGCCAGCAGCACCCCCTTATTCAGCGAGCAGTACTTC

D gene: NA
J gene: TRBJ2-3
V gene: TRBV14
clone size: few
CDR3 protein: CASSQADTQYF
CDR3 DNA: TGTGCCAGCAGCCAGGCGGATACGCAGTATTTT

D gene: NA
J gene: TRBJ2-2
V gene: TRBV5-4
clone size: few
CDR3 protein: CASSPGSTGNTGELFF
CDR3 DNA: TGTGCCAGCAGTCCGGGGTCCACAGGGAACACCGGGGAGCTGTTTTTT

D gene: NA
J gene: TRBJ1-2
V gene: TRBV30
clone size: NA
CDR3 protein: CAWSVSTYGYTF
CDR3 DNA: TGTGCCTGGAGTGTATCAACCTATGGCTACACCTTC

D gene: NA
J gene: TRBJ2-1
V gene: TRBV12-5
clone size: NA
CDR3 protein: CASGLFKSSYNEQFF
CDR3 DNA: TGTGCTAGTGGTTTATTCAAGAGCTCCTACAATGAGCAGTTCTTC

D gene: NA
J gene: TRBJ2-5
V gene: TRBV6-2/TRBV6-3
clone size: few
CDR3 protein: CASRSRAEETQYF
CDR3 DNA: TGTGCCAGCAGAAGTCGGGCTGAAGAGACCCAGTACTTC

D gene: NA
J gene: TRBJ1-2
V gene: TRBV7-3
clone size: NA
CDR3 protein: CASSLSVGHYGYTF
CDR3 DNA: TGTGCCAGCAGCTTGTCGGTAGGGCACTATGGCTACACCTTC

D gene: TRBD1
J gene: TRBJ1-2
V gene: TRBV4-2
clone size: NA
CDR3 protein: CASSQQLTGEGYGYTF
CDR3 DNA: TGTGCCAGCAGCCAACAACTGACAGGGGAGGGCTATGGCTACACCTTC

D gene: NA
J gene: TRBJ1-2
V gene: TRBV5-5
clone size: many
CDR3 protein: CASSPPGGIYGYTF
CDR3 DNA: TGTGCCAGCAGCCCCCCCGGGGGGATCTATGGCTACACCTTC

D gene: NA
J gene: TRBJ1-2
V gene: TRBV7-9
clone size: many
CDR3 protein: CASSRDGNYGYTF
CDR3 DNA: TGTGCCAGCAGCCGAGACGGCAACTATGGCTACACCTTC

D gene: NA
J gene: TRBJ2-7
V gene: TRBV20-1
clone size: few
CDR3 protein: CSPNPLPAYEQYF
CDR3 DNA: TGCAGTCCTAATCCCTTACCGGCTTACGAGCAGTACTTC

D gene: NA
J gene: TRBJ2-1
V gene: TRBV7-9
clone size: few
CDR3 protein: CASSLAPEQFF
CDR3 DNA: TGTGCCAGCAGCTTAGCACCTGAGCAGTTCTTC

D gene: TRBD2
J gene: TRBJ2-5
V gene: TRBV7-9
clone size: many
CDR3 protein: CASSGSGRGETQYF
CDR3 DNA: TGTGCCAGCAGCGGAAGCGGGAGAGGGGAGACCCAGTACTTC

D gene: NA
J gene: TRBJ2-7
V gene: TRBV7-2
clone size: many
CDR3 protein: CASSLSPSNEQYF
CDR3 DNA: TGTGCCAGCAGCTTAAGCCCTAGCAACGAGCAGTACTTC

D gene: TRBD2
J gene: TRBJ2-1
V gene: TRBV11-2
clone size: many
CDR3 protein: CASSTSGGRVVDEQFF
CDR3 DNA: TGTGCCAGCAGCACCAGCGGGGGGAGGGTTGTTGATGAGCAGTTCTTC

D gene: NA
J gene: TRBJ1-1
V gene: TRBV9
clone size: many
CDR3 protein: CASSVEAGPNTEAFF
CDR3 DNA: TGTGCCAGCAGCGTAGAGGCAGGGCCGAACACTGAAGCTTTCTTT

D gene: TRBD2
J gene: TRBJ2-1
V gene: TRBV6-2/TRBV6-3
clone size: many
CDR3 protein: CASSYSLARNNEQFF
CDR3 DNA: TGTGCCAGCAGTTACTCACTAGCGAGAAACAATGAGCAGTTCTTC

D gene: NA
J gene: TRBJ1-1
V gene: TRBV5-1
clone size: few
CDR3 protein: CASAEQNTEAFF
CDR3 DNA: TGCGCCAGTGCCGAACAGAACACTGAAGCTTTCTTT

D gene: NA
J gene: TRBJ1-1
V gene: TRBV20-1
clone size: NA
CDR3 protein: CSALRGRGTEAFF
CDR3 DNA: TGCAGTGCTCTCAGGGGTCGGGGCACTGAAGCTTTCTTT